A selection of T cell receptor beta chains follows, all from one sample in a study of cytomegalovirus exposure and HLA in healthy donors. Data came from immunoSEQ multiplex PCR; TCRdb stores just in-frame clones and leaves some out. This sample has 70,000 to 90,000 clones, with around 75% found just once. The sequenced material came from PBMCs. The origin of the receptors is a man in his forties in good health and CMV-seronegative. Both conserved end residues are trimmed from each CDR3.

v_call,j_call,cdr3_aa
TRBV29-1,TRBJ2-3,SVQGRVTDTQY
TRBV7-8,TRBJ2-7,ASSYRGGGTYEQY
TRBV2,TRBJ1-3,ASTPTGGAGDTIY
TRBV9,TRBJ1-2,ASSASDRADYGYT
TRBV19,TRBJ1-4,ASKQGATNEKLF
TRBV28,TRBJ1-5,ASSGVGIRDTNQPQH
TRBV7-7,TRBJ1-4,ASSAGGSNEKLF
TRBV7-7,TRBJ2-7,ASSLGTGNYEQY
TRBV30,TRBJ2-1,AWSVNSGGYLEQF
TRBV7-2,TRBJ1-2,ASSLDEGGYT
TRBV28,TRBJ1-2,ASRGTGDFGYT
TRBV7-8,TRBJ2-5,ASSLALVGTQY
TRBV6-6,TRBJ1-5,ASSPAALGDQPQH
TRBV28,TRBJ1-2,ASSSAGQGAGGYT
TRBV27,TRBJ1-5,ASSQGAHQPQH
TRBV6-6,NA,ASSLKNEQY
TRBV6-6,TRBJ2-1,ASTDRDNEQF
TRBV28,TRBJ2-1,ASSSLAGGRNEQF
TRBV5-4,TRBJ2-7,ASSFERSTGFLD